This T cell receptor (beta chain) was sequenced during a study of T-cell reconstitution after alpha-beta-depleted transplantation in children. Trimming cost V 3 bases and J 1 base, with 10 bases left between them. CDR3 length equals 14 residues. Germline V gene sequence: CDR1 SGHRS, CDR2 YFSETQ. Molecular barcoding with unique molecular identifiers was used for the TCRbeta library. Each CDR3 protein is one row after TCRdb ran MiXCR on the PCR reads. The sample lists about 830,000 distinct CDR3 sequences, around 17% occurring once. The J gene is TRBJ1-1, the V gene TRBV5-1, with D uncertain. The specimen was PBMCs, mostly from graft donor cells, collected 360 days after TCRalphabeta/CD19-depleted stem cell transplant. The source of this sequence is a male patient younger than 18 who had a stem cell transplant for acute lymphoblastic leukemia, so the T cells may come from the graft donor. The chain's CDR3 is CASSWESPNTEAFF. The DNA for the CDR3 is TGCGCCAGCAGCTGGGAGTCCCCGAACACTGAAGCTTTCTTT.